The 11 T cell receptor beta chains in this list originate from one sample, sequenced in a study of identical twins (dated by TCRdb to the mid-2010s). Receptor amplification or capture employed 5' RACE. TCRdb shows the sequencer as Illumina HiSeq 2000. Using fastp trimming at Q25 and MiXCR clonotype assembly, TCRdb reanalyzed the public sequencing data and kept in-frame beta chains. Rows with one shared CDR3 protein collapse into an entry with the most common genes and DNA. This sample gives about 810,000 distinct CDR3 sequences in total; roughly 12% of them show up just once. The leading ten clones occupy around 1.6% of the sample. The same sample was also used in a study of yellow fever vaccine responses in identical twins.

The source material was PBMCs. Receptors originate from a woman younger than 30 in good health.

The chain has TRBV24-1 and TRBJ2-1, with unresolved D. Germline values: CDR1 KGHDR, CDR2 SFDVKD. The length of the CDR3 is 14 residues. V shed 1 base and J shed 8 bases, with 11 bases lying between them. Written as DNA, the CDR3 is TGTGCCACCAGTGATTTTGTCACCAGCGATGAGCAGTTCTTC. Amino acids: CATSDFVTSDEQFF.

The chain combines TRBV3-1 with TRBJ2-7, with no clear D. Looked up from germline, CDR1 is LGHDT and CDR2 is YNNKEL (reference sequence). The CDR3 runs to 11 residues. The V end was cut by 5 bases, the J end by 5 bases, with 7 bases between. The CDR3 region is CASSTANEQYF. For the CDR3, the DNA is TGTGCCAGCAGCACAGCCAACGAGCAGTACTTC.

This clonotype occurred a few times. CDR3: CATSRDAGGYNEQFF. CDR3 in DNA: TGTGCCACCAGCAGAGACGCGGGAGGGTACAATGAGCAGTTCTTC. The V call is TRBV15, the J call TRBJ2-1, with 9 bases aligning to TRBD2. The CDR3 runs to 15 residues. V trimming: 0 bases; J trimming: 4 bases; junction bases outside the gene matches: 1. Germline CDR1 LNHNV, CDR2 YYDKDF (reference sequence).

In this sample, this clonotype turned up a few times. The chain employs TRBV29-1 and TRBJ2-3; 11 positions agree with TRBD1. The trim removed 2 bases at V and 4 bases at J, leaving 5 bases unmatched. CDR1 is SQVTM and CDR2 is ANQGSEA in the germline V gene. The length of the CDR3 is 15 residues. The CDR3 spells CSVEFGQGAPDTQYF. The DNA of the CDR3 is TGCAGCGTTGAATTTGGACAGGGGGCCCCAGATACGCAGTATTTT.

V is TRBV7-9 and J is TRBJ1-6, with D possibly matching TRBD1 (5 bases). The CDR3 has 13 residues. V shed 6 bases and J shed 6 bases, with 9 bases lying between them. Germline assignment: CDR1 SEHNR and CDR2 FQNEAQ (reference sequence). The CDR3 reads CASRQVPNSPLHF. DNA of the CDR3: TGTGCCAGCAGACAGGTTCCTAATTCACCCCTCCACTTT.

The chain links TRBV11-2 to TRBJ2-3; weak D call: TRBD2 (6 bases). The CDR3 runs 13 residues. From germline, CDR1 is SGHAT and CDR2 FQNNGV. Between the trimmed V and J ends, which lost 5 bases and 7 bases, there was a span of 13 bases. CDR3: CASSDRLVYTQYF. The CDR3 region has the DNA TGTGCCAGCAGCGACAGACTAGTCTATACGCAGTATTTT.

This chain uses TRBV24-1 with TRBJ2-2; 8 bases align to TRBD1. This CDR3 has 17 amino acids. The germline CDR1 and CDR2 sequences are KGHDR and SFDVKD. The J segment lost 3 bases and the V segment lost 6 bases, leaving 11 bases of the junction unmatched. CDR3 nucleotides: TGTGCCACCAGTCAGGCCCAAAGGACAGGGCACACCGGGGAGCTGTTTTTT. Amino acids: CATSQAQRTGHTGELFF.

In its sample, this clonotype was seen a few times. The chain carries TRBV5-1 and TRBJ2-4, with D possibly TRBD1 on 6 matching bases. CDR1 and CDR2 (germline): SGHRS, YFSETQ. The CDR3 length is 15 residues. Trimming took 4 bases from V and 5 from J, leaving 16 bases between them. The DNA for the CDR3 is TGCGCCAGCAGCAAAGCCCCGGGACAACAAAACATTCAGTACTTC. Amino acids: CASSKAPGQQNIQYF.

The V gene is TRBV6-2 or TRBV6-3, the J gene TRBJ2-1; TRBD2 might be the D (6 bases). Germline lookup yields CDR1 MNHEY and CDR2 SVGEGT. CDR3 size: 12 residues. Trimming left V 2 bases short and J 7 bases short, with 6 bases between. The chain's CDR3 is CASSYGTNEQFF. DNA for the CDR3: TGTGCCAGCAGTTACGGGACTAATGAGCAGTTCTTC.

V usage is TRBV2 and J usage is TRBJ1-2; a weak D match, TRBD1 (5 bases). CDR1 and CDR2 (germline): SNHLY, FYNNEI. V shed 6 bases and J shed 4 bases, with 15 bases lying between them. There are 14 residues in the CDR3. DNA of the CDR3: TGTGCCAGCAGAGCCGGGACCTCGGGCTATGGCTACACCTTC. It specifies CASRAGTSGYGYTF. Full variable domain (missing parts from reference TRBV2 and TRBJ1-2): EPEVTQTPSHQVTQMGQEVILRCVPISNHLYFYWYRQILGQKVEFLVSFYNNEISEKSEIFDDQFSVERPDGSNFTLKIRSTKLEDSAMYFCASRAGTSGYGYTFGSGTRLTVV.

This clonotype has ten or more counts. The V and J genes are TRBV7-8 and TRBJ2-1; 10 bases match TRBD2. Looked up from germline, CDR1 is SGHVS and CDR2 is FQNEAQ. V shed 2 bases, J shed 3 bases, and the junction held 7 bases outside the gene matches. This CDR3 is 17 amino acids long. The CDR3 DNA reads TGTGCCAGCAGCTTATGGAGCGGGAGGGATTTCTACAATGAGCAGTTCTTC. Translated: CASSLWSGRDFYNEQFF.